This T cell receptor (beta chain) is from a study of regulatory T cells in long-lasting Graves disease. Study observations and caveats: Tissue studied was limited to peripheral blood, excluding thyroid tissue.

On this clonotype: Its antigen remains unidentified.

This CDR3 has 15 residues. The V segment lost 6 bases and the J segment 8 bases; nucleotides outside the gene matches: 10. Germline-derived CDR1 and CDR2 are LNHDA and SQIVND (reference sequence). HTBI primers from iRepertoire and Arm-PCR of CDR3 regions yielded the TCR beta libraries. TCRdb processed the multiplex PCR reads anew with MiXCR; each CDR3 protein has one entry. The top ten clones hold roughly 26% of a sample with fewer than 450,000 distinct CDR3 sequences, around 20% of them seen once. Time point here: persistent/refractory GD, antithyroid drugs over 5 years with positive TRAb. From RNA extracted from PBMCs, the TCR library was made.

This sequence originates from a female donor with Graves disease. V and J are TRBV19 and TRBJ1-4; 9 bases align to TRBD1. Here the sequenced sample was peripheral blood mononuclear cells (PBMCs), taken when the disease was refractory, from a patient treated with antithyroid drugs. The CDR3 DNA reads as TGTGCCAGTAGACGAACCGGGACAGGGAACGAAAAACTGTTTTTT. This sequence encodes CASRRTGTGNEKLFF.